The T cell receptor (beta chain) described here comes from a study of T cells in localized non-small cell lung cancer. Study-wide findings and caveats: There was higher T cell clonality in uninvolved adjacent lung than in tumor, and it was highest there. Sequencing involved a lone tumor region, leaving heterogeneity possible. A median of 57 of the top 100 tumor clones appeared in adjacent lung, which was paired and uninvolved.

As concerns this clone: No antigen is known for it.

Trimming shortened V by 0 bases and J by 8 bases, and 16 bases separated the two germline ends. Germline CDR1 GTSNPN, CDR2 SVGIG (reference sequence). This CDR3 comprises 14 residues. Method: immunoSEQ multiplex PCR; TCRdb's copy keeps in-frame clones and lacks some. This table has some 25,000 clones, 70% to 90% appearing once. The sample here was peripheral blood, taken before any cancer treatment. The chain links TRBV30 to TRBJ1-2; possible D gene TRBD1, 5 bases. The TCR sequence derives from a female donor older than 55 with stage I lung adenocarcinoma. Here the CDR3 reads CAWSVTGWRGGYTF. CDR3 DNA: TGTGCCTGGAGTGTAACAGGTTGGAGGGGAGGCTACACCTTC.